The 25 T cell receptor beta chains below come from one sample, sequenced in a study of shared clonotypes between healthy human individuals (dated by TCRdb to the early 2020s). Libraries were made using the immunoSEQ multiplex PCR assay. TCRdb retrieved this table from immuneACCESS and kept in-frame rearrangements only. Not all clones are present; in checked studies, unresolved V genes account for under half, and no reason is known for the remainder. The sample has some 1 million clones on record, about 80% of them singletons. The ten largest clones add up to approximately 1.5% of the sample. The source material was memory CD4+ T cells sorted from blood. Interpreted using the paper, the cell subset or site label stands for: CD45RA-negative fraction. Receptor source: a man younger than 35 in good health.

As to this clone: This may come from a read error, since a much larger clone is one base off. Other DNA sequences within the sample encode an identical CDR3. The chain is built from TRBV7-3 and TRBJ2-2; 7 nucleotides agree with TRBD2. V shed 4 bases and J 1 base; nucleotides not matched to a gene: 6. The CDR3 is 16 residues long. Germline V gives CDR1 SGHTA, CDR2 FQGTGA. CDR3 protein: CASSSRPGGNTGELFF. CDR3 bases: TGTGCCAGCAGCTCTCGGCCGGGGGGGAACACCGGGGAGCTGTTTTTT.

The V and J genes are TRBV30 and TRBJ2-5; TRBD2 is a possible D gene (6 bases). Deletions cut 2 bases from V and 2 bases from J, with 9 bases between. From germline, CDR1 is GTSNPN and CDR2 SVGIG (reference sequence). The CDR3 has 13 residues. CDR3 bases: TGTGCCTGGAGTCTAGCGCTTCAAGAGACCCAGTACTTC. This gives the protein CAWSLALQETQYF.

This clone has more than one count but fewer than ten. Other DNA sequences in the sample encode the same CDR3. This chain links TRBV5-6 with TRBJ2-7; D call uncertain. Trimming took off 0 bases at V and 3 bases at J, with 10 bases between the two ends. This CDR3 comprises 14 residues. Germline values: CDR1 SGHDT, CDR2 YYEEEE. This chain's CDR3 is CASSLGQSYYEQYF. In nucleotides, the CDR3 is TGTGCCAGCAGCTTGGGGCAGTCCTACTACGAGCAGTACTTC.

CDR3 region: CASSLYATNEKLFF. The CDR3 nucleotides are TGTGCCAGCAGCTTGTATGCAACTAATGAAAAACTGTTTTTT. The V call is TRBV5-6, the J call TRBJ1-4; D is ambiguous. The CDR3 runs to 14 residues. V was cut by 1 base and J by 0 bases, with 4 bases left in between. CDR1 and CDR2 from the germline V gene are SGHDT and YYEEEE.

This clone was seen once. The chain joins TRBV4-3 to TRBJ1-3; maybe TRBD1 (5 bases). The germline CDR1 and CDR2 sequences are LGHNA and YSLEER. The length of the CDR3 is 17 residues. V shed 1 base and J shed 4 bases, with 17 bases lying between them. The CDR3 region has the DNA TGCGCCAGCAGCCAAGCCTGGGGGGGGGACCGAGGAAACACCATATATTTT. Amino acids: CASSQAWGGDRGNTIYF.

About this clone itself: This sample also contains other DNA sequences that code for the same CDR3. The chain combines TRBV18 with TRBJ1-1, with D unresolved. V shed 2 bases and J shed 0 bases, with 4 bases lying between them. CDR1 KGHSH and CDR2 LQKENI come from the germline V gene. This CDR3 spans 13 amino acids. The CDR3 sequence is CASSPDMNTEAFF. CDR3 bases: TGTGCCAGCTCACCAGACATGAACACTGAAGCTTTCTTT.

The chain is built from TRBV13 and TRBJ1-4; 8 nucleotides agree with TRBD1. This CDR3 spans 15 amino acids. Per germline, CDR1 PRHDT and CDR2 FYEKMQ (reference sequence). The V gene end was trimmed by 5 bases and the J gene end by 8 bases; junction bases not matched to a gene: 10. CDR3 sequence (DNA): TGTGCCAGCAGCCTTGGGACAGGAGGGGCGGAAAAACTGTTTTTT. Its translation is CASSLGTGGAEKLFF.

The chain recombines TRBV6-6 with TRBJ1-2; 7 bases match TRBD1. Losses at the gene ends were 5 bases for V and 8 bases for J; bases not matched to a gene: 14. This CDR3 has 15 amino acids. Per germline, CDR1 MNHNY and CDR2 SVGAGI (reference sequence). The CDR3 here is CASSLRTGGLEGYTF. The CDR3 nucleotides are TGTGCCAGCAGTCTACGGACAGGAGGCCTGGAGGGCTACACCTTC.

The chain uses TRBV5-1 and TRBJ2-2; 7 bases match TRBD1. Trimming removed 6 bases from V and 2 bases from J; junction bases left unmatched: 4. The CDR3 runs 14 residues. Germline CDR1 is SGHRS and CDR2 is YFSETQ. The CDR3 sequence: CASTRDSNTGELFF. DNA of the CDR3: TGCGCCAGCACCCGGGACAGTAACACCGGGGAGCTGTTTTTT. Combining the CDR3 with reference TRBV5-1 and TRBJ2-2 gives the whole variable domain KAGVTQTPRYLIKTRGQQVTLSCSPISGHRSVSWYQQTPGQGLQFLFEYFSETQRNKGNFPGRFSGRQFSNSRSEMNVSTLELGDSALYLCASTRDSNTGELFFGEGSRLTVL.

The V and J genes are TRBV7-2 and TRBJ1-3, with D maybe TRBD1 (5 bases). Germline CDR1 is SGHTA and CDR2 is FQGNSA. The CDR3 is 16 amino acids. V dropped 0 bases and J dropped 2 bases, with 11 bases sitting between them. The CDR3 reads CASSLAGQGPGNTIYF. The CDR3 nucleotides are TGTGCCAGCAGCTTAGCGGGTCAGGGCCCTGGAAACACCATATATTTT.

Here the CDR3 DNA reads TGCGCCAGCAGGGACAGGGAACTTTCACCCCTCCACTTT. Encoded protein: CASRDRELSPLHF. The gene calls are TRBV5-1 and TRBJ1-6, with TRBD1 matching 8 bases. V was pared by 5 bases and J by 9 bases, with 4 bases of the junction left unmatched. This CDR3 has 13 amino acids. CDR1 and CDR2 from the germline V gene are SGHRS and YFSETQ.

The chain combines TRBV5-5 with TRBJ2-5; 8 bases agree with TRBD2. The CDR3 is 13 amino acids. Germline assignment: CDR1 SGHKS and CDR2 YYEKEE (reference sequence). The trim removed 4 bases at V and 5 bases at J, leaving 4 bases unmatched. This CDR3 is CASSPGLVETQYF. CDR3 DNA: TGTGCCAGCAGCCCGGGACTAGTGGAGACCCAGTACTTC.

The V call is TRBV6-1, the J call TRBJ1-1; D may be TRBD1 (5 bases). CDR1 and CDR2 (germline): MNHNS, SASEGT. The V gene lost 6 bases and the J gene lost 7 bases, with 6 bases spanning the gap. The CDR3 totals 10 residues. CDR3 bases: TGTGCCAGCAGGGGGGGTGAAGCTTTCTTT. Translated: CASRGGEAFF.

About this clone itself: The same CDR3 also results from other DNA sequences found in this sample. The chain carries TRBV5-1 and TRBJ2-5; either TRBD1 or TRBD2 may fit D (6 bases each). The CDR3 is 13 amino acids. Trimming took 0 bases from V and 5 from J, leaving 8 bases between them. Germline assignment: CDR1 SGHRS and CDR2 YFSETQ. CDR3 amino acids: CASSLVGGETQYF. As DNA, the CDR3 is TGCGCCAGCAGCTTGGTAGGGGGGGAGACCCAGTACTTC.

The CDR3, as DNA: TGTGCCAGTAGAAAAGGAGGGGGAACCGGGGAGCTGTTTTTT. It translates to CASRKGGGTGELFF. This sequence joins TRBV19 and TRBJ2-2, with D possibly called TRBD1 or TRBD2 (6 bases each). Per germline, CDR1 LNHDA and CDR2 SQIVND (reference sequence). The CDR3 contains 14 residues. The ends were cut back, 6 bases at V and 5 bases at J, with 13 bases in the middle. The entire variable domain, with the rest obtained from reference TRBV19 and TRBJ2-2, is as follows: DGGITQSPKYLFRKEGQNVTLSCEQNLNHDAMYWYRQDPGQGLRLIYYSQIVNDFQKGDIAEGYSVSREKKESFPLTVTSAQKNPTAFYLCASRKGGGTGELFFGEGSRLTVL.

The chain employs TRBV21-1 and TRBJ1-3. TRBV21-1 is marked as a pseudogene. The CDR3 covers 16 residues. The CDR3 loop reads CASPWRSKVEGNTIYF. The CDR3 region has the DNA TGTGCCAGCCCCTGGAGATCCAAGGTGGAGGGAAACACCATATATTTT.

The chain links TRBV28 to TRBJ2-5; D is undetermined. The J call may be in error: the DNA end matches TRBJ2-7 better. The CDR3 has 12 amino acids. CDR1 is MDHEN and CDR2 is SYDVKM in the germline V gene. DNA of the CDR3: TGTGCCAGCAGTTTGCTCTCGTACGAGCAGTACTTC. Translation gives CASSLLSYEQYF.

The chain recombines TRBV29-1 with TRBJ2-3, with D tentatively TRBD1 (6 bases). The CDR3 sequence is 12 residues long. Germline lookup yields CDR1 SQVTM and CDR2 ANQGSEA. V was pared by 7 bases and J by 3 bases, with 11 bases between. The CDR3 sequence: CSGGQLTDTQYF. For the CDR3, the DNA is TGCAGCGGTGGACAGCTGACAGATACGCAGTATTTT.

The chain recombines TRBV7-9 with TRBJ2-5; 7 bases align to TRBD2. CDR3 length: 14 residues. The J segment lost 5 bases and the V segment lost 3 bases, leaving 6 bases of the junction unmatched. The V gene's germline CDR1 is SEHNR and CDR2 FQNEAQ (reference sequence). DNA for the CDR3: TGTGCCAGCAGCTTGAGCGGGACCAAGGAGACCCAGTACTTC. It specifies CASSLSGTKETQYF.

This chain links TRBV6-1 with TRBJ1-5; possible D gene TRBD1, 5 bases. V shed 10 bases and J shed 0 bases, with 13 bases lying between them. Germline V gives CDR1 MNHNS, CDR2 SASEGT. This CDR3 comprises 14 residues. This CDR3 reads CATREGYSNQPQHF. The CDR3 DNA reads TGTGCCACCAGGGAGGGTTATAGCAATCAGCCCCAGCATTTT.

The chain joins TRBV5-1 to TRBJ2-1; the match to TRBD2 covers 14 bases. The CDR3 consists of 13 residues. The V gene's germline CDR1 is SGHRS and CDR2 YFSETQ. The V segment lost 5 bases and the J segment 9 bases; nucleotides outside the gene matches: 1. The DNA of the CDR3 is TGCGCCAGCAGAGGGACTAGCGGGAGTGAGCAGTTCTTC. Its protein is CASRGTSGSEQFF.

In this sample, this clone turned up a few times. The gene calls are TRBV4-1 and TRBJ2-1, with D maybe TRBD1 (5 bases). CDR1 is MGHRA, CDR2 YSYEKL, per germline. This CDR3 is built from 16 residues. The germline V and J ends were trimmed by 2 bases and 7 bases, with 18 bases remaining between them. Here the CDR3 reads CASSQRQGFTPNEQFF. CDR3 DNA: TGCGCCAGCAGCCAAAGGCAGGGATTCACCCCAAATGAGCAGTTCTTC.

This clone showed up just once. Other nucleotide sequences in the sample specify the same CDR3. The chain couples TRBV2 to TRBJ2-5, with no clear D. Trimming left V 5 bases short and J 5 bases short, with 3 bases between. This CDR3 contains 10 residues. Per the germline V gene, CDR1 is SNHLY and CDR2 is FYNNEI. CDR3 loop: CASSRETQYF. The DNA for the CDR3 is TGTGCCAGCAGTCGGGAGACCCAGTACTTC.

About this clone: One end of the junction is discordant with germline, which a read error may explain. CDR3 residues: CASSLADWSQGEQFF. DNA of the CDR3: TGTGCCAGCAGCCTAGCGGATTGGTCTCAAGGTGAGCAGTTCTTC. The rearrangement uses TRBV7-9 and TRBJ2-1; 7 nucleotides align to TRBD2. The CDR3 loop spans 15 amino acids. Germline CDR1 SEHNR, CDR2 FQNEAQ (reference sequence).

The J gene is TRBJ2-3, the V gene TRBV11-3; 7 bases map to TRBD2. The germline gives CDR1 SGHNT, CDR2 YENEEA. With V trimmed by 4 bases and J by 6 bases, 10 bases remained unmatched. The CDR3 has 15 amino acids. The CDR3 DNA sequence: TGTGCCAGCAGCTCGGGCGGGAGAGCAGTGGATACGCAGTATTTT. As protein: CASSSGGRAVDTQYF.